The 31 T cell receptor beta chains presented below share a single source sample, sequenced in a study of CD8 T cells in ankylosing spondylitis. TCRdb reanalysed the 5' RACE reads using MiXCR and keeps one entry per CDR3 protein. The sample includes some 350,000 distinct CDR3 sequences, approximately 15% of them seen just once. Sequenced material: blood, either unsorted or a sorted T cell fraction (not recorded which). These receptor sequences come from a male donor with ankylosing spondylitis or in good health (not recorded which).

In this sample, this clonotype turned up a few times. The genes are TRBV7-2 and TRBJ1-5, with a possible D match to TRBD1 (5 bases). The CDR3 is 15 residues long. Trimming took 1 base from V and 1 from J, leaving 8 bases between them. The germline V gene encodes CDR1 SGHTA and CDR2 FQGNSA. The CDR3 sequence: CASSLVGASNQPQHF. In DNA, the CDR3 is TGTGCCAGCAGCTTAGTAGGGGCCAGCAATCAGCCCCAGCATTTT.

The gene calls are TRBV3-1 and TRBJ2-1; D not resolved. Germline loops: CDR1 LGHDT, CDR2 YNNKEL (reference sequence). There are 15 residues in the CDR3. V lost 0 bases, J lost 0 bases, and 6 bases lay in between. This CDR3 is CASSQDVLSYNEQFF. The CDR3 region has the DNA TGTGCCAGCAGCCAAGACGTACTCTCCTACAATGAGCAGTTCTTC.

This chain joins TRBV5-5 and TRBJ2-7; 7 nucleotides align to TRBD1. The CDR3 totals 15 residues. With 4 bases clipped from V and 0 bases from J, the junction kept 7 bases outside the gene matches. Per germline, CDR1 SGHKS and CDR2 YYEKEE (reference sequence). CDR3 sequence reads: CASSATGDGSYEQYF. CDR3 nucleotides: TGTGCCAGCAGCGCTACAGGGGACGGCTCCTACGAGCAGTACTTC.

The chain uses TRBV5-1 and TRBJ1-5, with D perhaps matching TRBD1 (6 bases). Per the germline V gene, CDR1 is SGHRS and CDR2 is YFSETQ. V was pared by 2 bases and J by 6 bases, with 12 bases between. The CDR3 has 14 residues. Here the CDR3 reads CASSLSGEGQPQHF. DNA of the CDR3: TGCGCCAGCAGCTTATCAGGGGAGGGTCAGCCCCAGCATTTT.

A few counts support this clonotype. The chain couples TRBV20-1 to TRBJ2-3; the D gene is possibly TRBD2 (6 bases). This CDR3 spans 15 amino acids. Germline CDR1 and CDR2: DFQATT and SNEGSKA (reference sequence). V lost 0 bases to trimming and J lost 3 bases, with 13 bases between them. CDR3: CSARDLTSWTDTQYF. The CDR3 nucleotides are TGCAGTGCTAGAGACCTGACTAGTTGGACAGATACGCAGTATTTT.

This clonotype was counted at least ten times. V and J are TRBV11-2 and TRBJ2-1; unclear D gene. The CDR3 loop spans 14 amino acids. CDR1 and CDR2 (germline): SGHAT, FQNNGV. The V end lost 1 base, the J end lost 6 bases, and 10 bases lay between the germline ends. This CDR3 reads CASSLAGASNEQFF. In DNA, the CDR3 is TGTGCCAGCAGCTTAGCGGGCGCTTCCAATGAGCAGTTCTTC.

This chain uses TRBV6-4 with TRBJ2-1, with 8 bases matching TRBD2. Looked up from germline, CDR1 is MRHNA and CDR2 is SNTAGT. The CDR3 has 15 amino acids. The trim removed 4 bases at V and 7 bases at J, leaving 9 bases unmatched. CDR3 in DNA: TGTGCCAGCAGTGTTAGCGGGACCAGAGGGAATGAGCAGTTCTTC. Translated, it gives CASSVSGTRGNEQFF.

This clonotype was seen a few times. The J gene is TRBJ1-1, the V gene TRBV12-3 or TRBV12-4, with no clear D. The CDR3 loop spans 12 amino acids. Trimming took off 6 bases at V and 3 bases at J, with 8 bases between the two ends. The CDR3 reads CASSPDDTEAFF. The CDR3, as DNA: TGTGCCAGCAGCCCGGACGACACTGAAGCTTTCTTT.

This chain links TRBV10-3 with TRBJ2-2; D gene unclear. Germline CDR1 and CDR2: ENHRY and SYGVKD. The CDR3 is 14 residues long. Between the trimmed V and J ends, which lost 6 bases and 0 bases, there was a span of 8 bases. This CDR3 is CAIRIQTNTGELFF. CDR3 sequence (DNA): TGTGCCATCAGGATACAGACGAACACCGGGGAGCTGTTTTTT.

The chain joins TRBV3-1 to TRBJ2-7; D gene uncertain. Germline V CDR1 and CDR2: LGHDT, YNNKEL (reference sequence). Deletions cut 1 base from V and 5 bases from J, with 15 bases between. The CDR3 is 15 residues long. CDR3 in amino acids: CASSQGPTTWDEQYF. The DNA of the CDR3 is TGTGCCAGCAGCCAAGGCCCCACTACATGGGACGAGCAGTACTTC.

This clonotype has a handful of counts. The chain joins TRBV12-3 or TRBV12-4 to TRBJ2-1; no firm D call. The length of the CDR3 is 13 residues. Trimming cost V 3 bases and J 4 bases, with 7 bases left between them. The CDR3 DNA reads TGTGCCAGCAGTTTGGGGATATACAATGAGCAGTTCTTC. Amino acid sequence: CASSLGIYNEQFF.

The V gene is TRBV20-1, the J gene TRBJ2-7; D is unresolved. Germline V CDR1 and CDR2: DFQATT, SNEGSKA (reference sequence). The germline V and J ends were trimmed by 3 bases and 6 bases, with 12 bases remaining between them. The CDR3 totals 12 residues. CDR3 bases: TGCAGTGCTAGTTCTCCGGTGGGCGAGCAGTACTTC. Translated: CSASSPVGEQYF.

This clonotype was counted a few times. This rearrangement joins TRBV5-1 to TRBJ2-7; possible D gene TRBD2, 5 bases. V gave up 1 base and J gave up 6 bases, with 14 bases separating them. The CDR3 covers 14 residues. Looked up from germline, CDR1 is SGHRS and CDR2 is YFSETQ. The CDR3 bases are TGCGCCAGCAGCTTGAGAGGGAGCGAAGGCGAGCAGTACTTC. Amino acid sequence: CASSLRGSEGEQYF.

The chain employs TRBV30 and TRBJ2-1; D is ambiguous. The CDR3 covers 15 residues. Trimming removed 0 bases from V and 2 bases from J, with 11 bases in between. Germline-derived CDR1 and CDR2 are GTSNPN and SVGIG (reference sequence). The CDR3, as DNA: TGTGCCTGGAGTGTAAGGCCCCCCCCCTACAATGAGCAGTTCTTC. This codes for CAWSVRPPPYNEQFF.

The CDR3 nucleotides read TGTGCCAGCAGCCAGCAGACAGGGGCGAACACTGAAGCTTTCTTT. Translated: CASSQQTGANTEAFF. The chain carries TRBV14 and TRBJ1-1, with 8 bases fitting TRBD1. Per germline, CDR1 SGHDN and CDR2 FVKESK. The CDR3 consists of 15 residues. The V and J ends lost 3 bases and 1 base, in that order; junction bases with no gene match: 4.

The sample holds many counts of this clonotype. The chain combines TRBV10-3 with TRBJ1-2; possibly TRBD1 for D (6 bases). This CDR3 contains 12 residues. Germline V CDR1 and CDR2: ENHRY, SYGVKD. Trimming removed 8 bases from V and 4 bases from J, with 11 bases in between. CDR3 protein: CAILGRGYGYTF. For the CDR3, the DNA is TGTGCCATCCTGGGCAGGGGCTATGGCTACACCTTC.

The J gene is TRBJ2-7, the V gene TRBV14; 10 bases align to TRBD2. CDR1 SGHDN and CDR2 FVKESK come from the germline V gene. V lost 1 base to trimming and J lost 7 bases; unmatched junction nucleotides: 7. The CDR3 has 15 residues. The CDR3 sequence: CASSQAVATSGEQYF. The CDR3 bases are TGTGCCAGCAGCCAAGCGGTTGCGACTAGCGGGGAGCAGTACTTC.

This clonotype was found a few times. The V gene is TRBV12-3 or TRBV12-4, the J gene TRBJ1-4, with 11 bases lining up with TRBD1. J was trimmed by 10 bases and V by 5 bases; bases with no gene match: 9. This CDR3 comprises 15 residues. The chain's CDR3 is CASSPGGQGVSKLFF. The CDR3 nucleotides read TGTGCCAGCAGTCCCGGGGGACAGGGGGTGTCAAAACTGTTTTTT.

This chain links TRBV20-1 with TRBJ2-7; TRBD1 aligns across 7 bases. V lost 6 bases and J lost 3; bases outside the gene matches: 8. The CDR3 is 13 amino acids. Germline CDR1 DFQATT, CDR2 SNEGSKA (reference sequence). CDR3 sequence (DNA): TGCAGTGCAGAGGACAGGAGAGACTACGAGCAGTACTTC. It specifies CSAEDRRDYEQYF.

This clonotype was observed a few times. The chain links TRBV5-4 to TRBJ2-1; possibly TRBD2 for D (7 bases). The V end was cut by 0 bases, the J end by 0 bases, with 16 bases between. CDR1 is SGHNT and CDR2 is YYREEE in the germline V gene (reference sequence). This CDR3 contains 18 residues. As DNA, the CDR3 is TGTGCCAGCAGCTTGGTGAGGGGGGGTAGCGGCTCCTACAATGAGCAGTTCTTC. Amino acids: CASSLVRGGSGSYNEQFF.

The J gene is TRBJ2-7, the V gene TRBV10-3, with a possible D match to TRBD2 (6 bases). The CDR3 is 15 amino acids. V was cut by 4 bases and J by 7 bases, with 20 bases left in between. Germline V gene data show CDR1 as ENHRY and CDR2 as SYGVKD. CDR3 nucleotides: TGTGCCATCAGTGCACCGAGACTAGGGGCCTTGGAGCAGTACTTC. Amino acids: CAISAPRLGALEQYF.

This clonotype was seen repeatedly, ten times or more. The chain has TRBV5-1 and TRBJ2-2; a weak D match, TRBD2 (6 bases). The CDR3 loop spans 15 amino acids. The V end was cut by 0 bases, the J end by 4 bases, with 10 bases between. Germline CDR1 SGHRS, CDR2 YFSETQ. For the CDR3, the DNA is TGCGCCAGCAGCTTGGACCAGGGAGGCACCGGGGAGCTGTTTTTT. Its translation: CASSLDQGGTGELFF.

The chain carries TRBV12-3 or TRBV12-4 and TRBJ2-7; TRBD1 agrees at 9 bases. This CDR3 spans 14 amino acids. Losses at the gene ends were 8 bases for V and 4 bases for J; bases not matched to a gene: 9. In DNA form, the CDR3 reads TGTGCCAGCGGGTGGGACAGGGCTTTTTACGAGCAGTACTTC. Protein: CASGWDRAFYEQYF.

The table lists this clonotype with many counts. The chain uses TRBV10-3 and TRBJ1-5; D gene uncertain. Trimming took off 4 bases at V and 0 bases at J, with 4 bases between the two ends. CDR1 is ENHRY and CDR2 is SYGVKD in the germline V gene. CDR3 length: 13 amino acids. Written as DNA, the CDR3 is TGTGCCATCAGTGCAGCTAGCAATCAGCCCCAGCATTTT. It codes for CAISAASNQPQHF.

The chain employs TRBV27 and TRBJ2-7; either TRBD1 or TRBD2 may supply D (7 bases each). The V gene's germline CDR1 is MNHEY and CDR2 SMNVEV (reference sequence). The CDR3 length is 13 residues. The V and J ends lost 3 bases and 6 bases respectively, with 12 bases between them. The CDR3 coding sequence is TGTGCCAGCAGTTTCAGGGGGGGAAGCGAGCAGTACTTC. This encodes CASSFRGGSEQYF.

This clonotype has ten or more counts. CDR3 region: CASSYRSWGLTGTSSYEQYF. In nucleotides, the CDR3 is TGTGCCAGCAGTTACCGGTCATGGGGGCTTACCGGGACATCATCCTACGAGCAGTACTTC. The chain has TRBV6-2 or TRBV6-3 and TRBJ2-7; a weak D match, TRBD1 (6 bases). Germline CDR1 reads MNHEY; CDR2 reads SVGEGT. CDR3 length equals 20 residues. V was shortened by 2 bases and J by 1 base, with 27 bases between the two germline ends.

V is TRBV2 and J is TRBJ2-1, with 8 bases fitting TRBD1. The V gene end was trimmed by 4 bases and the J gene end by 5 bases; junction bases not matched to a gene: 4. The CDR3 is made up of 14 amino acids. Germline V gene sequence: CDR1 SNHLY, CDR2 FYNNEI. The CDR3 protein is CASSATGADNEQFF. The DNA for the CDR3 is TGTGCCAGCAGTGCGACAGGGGCAGACAATGAGCAGTTCTTC.

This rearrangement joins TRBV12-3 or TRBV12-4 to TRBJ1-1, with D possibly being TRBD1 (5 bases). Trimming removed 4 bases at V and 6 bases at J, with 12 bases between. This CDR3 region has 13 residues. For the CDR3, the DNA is TGTGCCAGCAGTTCCCCCTCGGGGGCTGAAGCTTTCTTT. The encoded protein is CASSSPSGAEAFF.

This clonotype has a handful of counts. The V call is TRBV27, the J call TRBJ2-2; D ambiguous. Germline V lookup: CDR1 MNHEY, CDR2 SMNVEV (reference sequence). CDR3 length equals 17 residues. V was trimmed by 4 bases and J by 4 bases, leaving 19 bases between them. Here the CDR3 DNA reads TGTGCCAGCAGTTCCCCCCTGGGCGGCGGAAGCACCGGGGAGCTGTTTTTT. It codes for CASSSPLGGGSTGELFF.

CDR3 sequence (DNA): TGCAGTGCTAGAGATGCCCGGGTAGGGGTGAACACTGAAGCTTTCTTT. Protein: CSARDARVGVNTEAFF. The chain is built from TRBV20-1 and TRBJ1-1; D might be TRBD1 (5 bases). Trimming removed 0 bases at V and 0 bases at J, with 14 bases between. The CDR3 spans 16 residues. The germline V gene has CDR1 DFQATT and CDR2 SNEGSKA (reference sequence).

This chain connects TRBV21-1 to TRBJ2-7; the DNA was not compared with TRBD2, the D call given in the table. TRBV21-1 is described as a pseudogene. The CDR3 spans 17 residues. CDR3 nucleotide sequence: TGTGCCAGCAGCAAGAATAAGGCTAGCGGGAGGCACTACGAGCAGTACTTC. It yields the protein CASSKNKASGRHYEQYF.